The source of this TCR beta chain is a study of T cell responses to AZD1222 COVID-19 vaccine. Study-wide points: Sampling that yielded the repertoires occurred only after the peak T cell response. At baseline, seropositivity was found in only six or seven AZD1222 recipients. Possibly, clonal diversity was underestimated; donors were largely white British and included more females.

Assay used: immunoSEQ multiplex PCR; TCRdb lists only in-frame clones, some missing. Of some 100,000 clones listed, approximately 88% were seen once; the top ten hold approximately 16%. Trimming stripped 4 bases from V and 5 bases from J, with 9 bases between. From germline, CDR1 is SQVTM and CDR2 ANQGSEA. CDR3 length: 12 residues. Concerning this clone: The target antigen is unknown.

This TCR came from an adult in good health. The specimen was peripheral blood, collected on day 0 of AZD1222 vaccination. V usage is TRBV29-1 and J usage is TRBJ1-5; D is undetermined. DNA for the CDR3: TGCAGCGTTGGGGAATCCGATCAGCCCCAGCATTTT. Amino acid sequence: CSVGESDQPQHF.